This T cell receptor beta chain was sequenced for a study of blood T cell repertoires in COVID-19. Study at large: Donors in the United States, Italy and Spain gave samples during acute or convalescent COVID-19. In each case, the material was cDNA or gDNA derived from T cells, B-cell-depleted T cells, or PBMCs.

Authors' processing steps: By means of reference gene primer amplification, nucleated cell counts were estimated. Using immunoSEQ multiplex PCR, the repertoire was profiled, and TCRdb retains in-frame clones only, with some absent. V and J calls and clone size are copied from that table; D and trimming were computed from the DNA. The sample has 45,000 to 60,000 clones; about 88% are singletons. The CDR3 has 16 amino acids. Trimming removed 4 bases from V and 10 bases from J; junction bases left unmatched: 10. Germline assignment: CDR1 MDHEN and CDR2 SYDVKM. Sequences were obtained from peripheral blood. The receptor's source is a man in his sixties with acute or convalescent COVID-19. This chain links TRBV28 with TRBJ1-6, with 10 nucleotides matching TRBD1. The CDR3 bases are TGTGCCAGCAGTTCTCACGGGACAGGGGATGAATCACCCCTCCACTTT. Amino acid sequence: CASSSHGTGDESPLHF.